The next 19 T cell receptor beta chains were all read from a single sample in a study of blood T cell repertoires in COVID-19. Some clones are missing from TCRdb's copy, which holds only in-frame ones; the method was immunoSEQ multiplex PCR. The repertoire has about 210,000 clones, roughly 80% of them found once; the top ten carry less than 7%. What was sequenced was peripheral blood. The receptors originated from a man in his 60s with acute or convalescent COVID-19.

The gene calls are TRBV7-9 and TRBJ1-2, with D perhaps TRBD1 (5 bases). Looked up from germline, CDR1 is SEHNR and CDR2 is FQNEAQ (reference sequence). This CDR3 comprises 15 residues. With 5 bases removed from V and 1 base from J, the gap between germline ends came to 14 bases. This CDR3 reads CASSPLGGGNYGYTF. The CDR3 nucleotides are TGTGCCAGCAGCCCCCTTGGGGGAGGTAACTATGGCTACACCTTC. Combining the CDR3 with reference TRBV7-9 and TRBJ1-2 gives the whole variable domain DTGVSQNPRHKITKRGQNVTFRCDPISEHNRLYWYRQTLGQGPEFLTYFQNEAQLEKSRLLSDRFSAERPKGSFSTLEIQRTEQGDSAMYLCASSPLGGGNYGYTFGSGTRLTVV.

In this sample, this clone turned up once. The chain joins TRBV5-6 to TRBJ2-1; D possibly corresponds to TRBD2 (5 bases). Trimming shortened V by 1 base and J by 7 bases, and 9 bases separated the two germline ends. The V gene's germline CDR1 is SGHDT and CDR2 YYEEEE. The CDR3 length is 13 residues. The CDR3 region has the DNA TGTGCCAGCAGCTTGAATCGGGGAAATGAGCAGTTCTTC. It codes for CASSLNRGNEQFF.

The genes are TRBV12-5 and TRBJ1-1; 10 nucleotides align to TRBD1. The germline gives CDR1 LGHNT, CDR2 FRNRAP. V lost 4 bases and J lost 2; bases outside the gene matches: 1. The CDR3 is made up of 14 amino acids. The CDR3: CASGSTGGNTEAFF. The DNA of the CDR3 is TGTGCTAGTGGTTCGACAGGGGGCAACACTGAAGCTTTCTTT.

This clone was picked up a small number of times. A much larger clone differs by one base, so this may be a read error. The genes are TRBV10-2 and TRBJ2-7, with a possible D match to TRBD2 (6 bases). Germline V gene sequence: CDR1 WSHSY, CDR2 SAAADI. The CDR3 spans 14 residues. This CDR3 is CARSGLGGNYEQYF. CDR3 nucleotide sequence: TGCGCCCGCAGCGGACTCGGGGGAAACTACGAGCAGTACTTC.

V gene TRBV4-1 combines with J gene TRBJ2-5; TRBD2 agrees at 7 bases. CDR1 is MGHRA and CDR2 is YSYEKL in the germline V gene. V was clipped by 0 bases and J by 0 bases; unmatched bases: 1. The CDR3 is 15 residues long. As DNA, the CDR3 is TGCGCCAGCAGCCAAGACGGGACTAACCAAGAGACCCAGTACTTC. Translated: CASSQDGTNQETQYF.

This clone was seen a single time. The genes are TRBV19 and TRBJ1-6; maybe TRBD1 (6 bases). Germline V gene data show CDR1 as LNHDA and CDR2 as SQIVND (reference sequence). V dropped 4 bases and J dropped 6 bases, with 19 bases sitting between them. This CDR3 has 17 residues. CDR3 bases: TGTGCCAGTAGTACGCCTCGGACAGAAACTTCTAATTCACCCCTCCACTTT. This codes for CASSTPRTETSNSPLHF.

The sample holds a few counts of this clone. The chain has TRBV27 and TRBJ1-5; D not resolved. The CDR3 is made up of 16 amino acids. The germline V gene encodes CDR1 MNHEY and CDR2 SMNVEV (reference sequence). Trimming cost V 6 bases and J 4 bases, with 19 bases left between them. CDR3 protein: CASSPFLPVANQPQHF. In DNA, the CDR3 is TGTGCCAGCAGCCCCTTCCTCCCGGTAGCAAATCAGCCCCAGCATTTT.

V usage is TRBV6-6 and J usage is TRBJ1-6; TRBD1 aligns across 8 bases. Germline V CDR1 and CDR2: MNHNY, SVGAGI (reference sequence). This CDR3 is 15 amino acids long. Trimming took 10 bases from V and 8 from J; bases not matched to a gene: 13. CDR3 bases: TGTGCCACCCTAAGTCCGGACAGGGCTCATTCACCCCTCCACTTT. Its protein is CATLSPDRAHSPLHF.

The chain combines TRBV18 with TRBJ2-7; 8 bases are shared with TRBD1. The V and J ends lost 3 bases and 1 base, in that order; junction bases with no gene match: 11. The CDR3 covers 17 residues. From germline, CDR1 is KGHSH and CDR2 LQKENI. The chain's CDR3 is CASSPAKGQETSYEQYF. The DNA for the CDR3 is TGTGCCAGCTCACCTGCTAAGGGACAGGAAACTTCCTACGAGCAGTACTTC.

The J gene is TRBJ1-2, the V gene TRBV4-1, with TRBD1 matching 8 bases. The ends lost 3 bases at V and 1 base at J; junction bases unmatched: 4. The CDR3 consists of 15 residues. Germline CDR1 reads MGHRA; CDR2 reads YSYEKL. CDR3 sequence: CASSQQGQGNYGYTF. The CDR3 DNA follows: TGCGCCAGCAGCCAGCAAGGACAGGGTAACTATGGCTACACCTTC.

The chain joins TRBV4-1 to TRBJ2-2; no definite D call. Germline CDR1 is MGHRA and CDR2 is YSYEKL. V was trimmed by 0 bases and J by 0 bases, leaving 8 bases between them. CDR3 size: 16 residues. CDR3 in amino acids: CASSQEPGPNTGELFF. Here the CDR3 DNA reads TGCGCCAGCAGCCAAGAACCGGGTCCGAACACCGGGGAGCTGTTTTTT.

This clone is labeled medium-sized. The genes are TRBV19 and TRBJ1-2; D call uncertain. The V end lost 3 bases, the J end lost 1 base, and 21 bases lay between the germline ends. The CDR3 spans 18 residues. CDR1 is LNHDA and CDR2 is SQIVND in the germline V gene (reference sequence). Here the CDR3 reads CASSMAVFEIRNNYGYTF. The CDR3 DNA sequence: TGTGCCAGTAGTATGGCGGTGTTTGAGATCAGAAATAACTATGGCTACACCTTC.

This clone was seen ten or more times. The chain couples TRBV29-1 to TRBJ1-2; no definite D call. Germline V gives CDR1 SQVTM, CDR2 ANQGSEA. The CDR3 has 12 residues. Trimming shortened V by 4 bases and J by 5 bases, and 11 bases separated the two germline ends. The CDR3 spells CSVGEMLYGYTF. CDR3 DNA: TGCAGCGTTGGGGAGATGCTTTATGGCTACACCTTC.

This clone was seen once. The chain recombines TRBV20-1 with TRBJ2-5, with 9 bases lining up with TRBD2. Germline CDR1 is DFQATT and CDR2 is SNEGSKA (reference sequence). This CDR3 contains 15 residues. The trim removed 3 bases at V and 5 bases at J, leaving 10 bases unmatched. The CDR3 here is CSASLGGGAGETQYF. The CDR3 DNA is TGCAGTGCTAGTCTTGGCGGGGGGGCCGGGGAGACCCAGTACTTC.

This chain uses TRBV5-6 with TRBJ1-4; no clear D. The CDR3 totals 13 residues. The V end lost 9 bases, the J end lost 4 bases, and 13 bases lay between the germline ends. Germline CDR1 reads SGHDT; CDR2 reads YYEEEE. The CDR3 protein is CATCIGGNEKLFF. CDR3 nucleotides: TGTGCCACCTGTATAGGCGGTAATGAAAAACTGTTTTTT.

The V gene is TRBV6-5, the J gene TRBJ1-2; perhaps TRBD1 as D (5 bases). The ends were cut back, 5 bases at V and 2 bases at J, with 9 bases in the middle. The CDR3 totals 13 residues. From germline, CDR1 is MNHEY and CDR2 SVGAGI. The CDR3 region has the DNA TGTGCCAGCAGTCCACAGGAGAACTATGGCTACACCTTC. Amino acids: CASSPQENYGYTF.

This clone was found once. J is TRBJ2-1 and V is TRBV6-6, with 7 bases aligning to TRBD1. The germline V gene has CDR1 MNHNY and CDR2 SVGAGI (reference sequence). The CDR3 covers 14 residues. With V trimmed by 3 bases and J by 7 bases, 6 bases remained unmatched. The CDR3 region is CASSYAGTANEQFF. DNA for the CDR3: TGTGCCAGCAGTTATGCCGGGACAGCAAATGAGCAGTTCTTC.

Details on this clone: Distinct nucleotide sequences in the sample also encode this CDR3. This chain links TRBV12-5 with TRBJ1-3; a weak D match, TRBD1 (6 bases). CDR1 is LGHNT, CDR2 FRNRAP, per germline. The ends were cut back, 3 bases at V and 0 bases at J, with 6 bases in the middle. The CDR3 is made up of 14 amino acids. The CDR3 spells CASGLGGSGNTIYF. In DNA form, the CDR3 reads TGTGCTAGTGGTTTAGGGGGCTCTGGAAACACCATATATTTT.

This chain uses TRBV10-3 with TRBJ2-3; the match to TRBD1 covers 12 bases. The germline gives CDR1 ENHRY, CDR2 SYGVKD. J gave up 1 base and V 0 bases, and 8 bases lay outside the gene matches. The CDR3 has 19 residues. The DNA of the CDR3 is TGTGCCATCAGTGAGTCGGAGTCGGGACAGGGGGCGGGCACAGATACGCAGTATTTT. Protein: CAISESESGQGAGTDTQYF.